This T cell receptor beta chain was identified during a study of T cells after yellow fever vaccination (dated by TCRdb to between 2018 and 2020). In the study overall: Libraries from fractions with low cell numbers were prepared with the SMART-Seq v4 Ultra Low Input RNA kit. To follow T-cell clones before and after both primary and booster YFV17D yellow fever vaccination, bulk TCR alpha and beta repertoires underwent longitudinal sequencing. Two healthy male donors, one aged 18 to 29 and one aged 30 to 39 years, were included in the cohort. Bulk PBMC replicates and cell subsets were isolated from blood drawn at multiple timepoints before and after both primary and secondary immunization.

Data came from an Illumina NovaSeq 6000. TCR cDNA was made using 5'RACE template switching, a step that added a universal primer site and unique molecular identifiers. Priming for cDNA synthesis came from both the TCR alpha and TCR beta constant segments. Library amplification used two PCR steps, and the second PCR step added sample barcodes and sequencing adapters. Libraries were sequenced on Illumina HiSeq 2500 (2x100 bp) or NovaSeq (2x150 bp). The original pipeline was this. Demultiplexing of reads and collapsing into UMI consensus sequences were performed with MIGEC, and V(D)J alignment was carried out with MiXCR. Using edgeR on replicate PBMC samples, clonotypes were called vaccine-responding if FDR was below 0.01 and the log2 fold change was above 5 up to day 15. Bulk clonotypes were assigned CD4 or CD8 identity according to which sequenced CD4 or CD8 repertoire held them at higher abundance. Starting from the raw public reads, TCRdb applied fastp trimming at Q25, assembled clones with MiXCR and retained in-frame beta chains. Rows are combined by CDR3 protein, so each entry shows the most common genes and DNA. V and J calls and clone size were set by TCRdb, not the authors. This sample has about 310,000 distinct CDR3 sequences in its table, and 3.6% of those were observed once. Around 22% of the sample goes to the ten largest clones.

This clonotype was detected a few times. The antigen this receptor binds is unknown. The record has no base qualities; no much larger clone is one base away. Findings and caveats that apply to the study as a whole: Only a couple of donors were included in the study, so the extent to which the findings can be generalized is limited. Most clones expanded after primary vaccination (around 97% of CD4 and 70% to 90% of CD8) were re-detected after the booster, suggesting that broad memory maintenance occurred. A small fraction of clonotypes appeared in both the CD4 and CD8 compartments, likely as a result of convergent recombination. The secondary T-cell response was weaker than the primary response but faster, peaking on day 5 instead of day 15. Computational filtering was needed because FACS-sorted repertoires could contain abundant contaminating clonotypes from the bulk population.

Germline trimming amounts to 5 bases on V and 2 bases on J, with 6 as the count of junction bases outside the gene matches. The CDR3 starts with the cysteine, ends with the phenylalanine, and has 15 residues. Only CDR3 DNA remains: 45 bases, in frame from the first base. In the germline V gene (reference sequence), CDR1 corresponds to SGHNT and CDR2 to YYREEE. The meaning of the sample's treatment or condition label: live attenuated yellow fever vaccine strain. Two biological replicates of bulk PBMCs were collected at each blood-draw timepoint. A standard Ficoll-Paque protocol was used to isolate PBMCs from peripheral blood. RNA was extracted with TriZol from bulk PBMCs, CD4 and CD8 fractions, and dextramer-positive and dextramer-negative fractions.

The input for sequencing was PBMCs, taken on the day of the yellow fever booster vaccination. The receptor chain draws on TRBV5-4 and TRBJ2-3; TRBD2 aligns with 9 central bases. The receptor was isolated from a young man who received the YFV17D yellow fever vaccine. The CDR3 reads CASSRLADSTDTQYF. The DNA sequence is as follows: TGTGCCAGCAGTCGACTAGCGGACTCCACAGATACGCAGTATTTT. Reference TRBV5-4 and TRBJ2-3 genes cover what lies past the CDR3, so the full variable domain is ETGVTQSPTHLIKTRGQQVTLRCSSQSGHNTVSWYQQALGQGPQFIFQYYREEENGRGNFPPRFSGLQFPNYSSELNVNALELDDSALYLCASSRLADSTDTQYFGPGTRLTVL.